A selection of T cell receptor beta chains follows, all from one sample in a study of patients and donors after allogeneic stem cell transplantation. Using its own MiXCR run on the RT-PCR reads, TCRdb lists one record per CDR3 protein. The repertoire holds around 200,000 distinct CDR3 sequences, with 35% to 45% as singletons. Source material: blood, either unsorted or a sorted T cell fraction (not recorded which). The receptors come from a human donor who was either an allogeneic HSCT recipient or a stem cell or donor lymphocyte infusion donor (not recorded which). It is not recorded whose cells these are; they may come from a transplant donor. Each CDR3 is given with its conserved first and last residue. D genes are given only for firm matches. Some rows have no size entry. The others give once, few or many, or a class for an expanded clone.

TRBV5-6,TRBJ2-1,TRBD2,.,CASSLGSAGGLWQFF,TGTGCCAGCAGCTTGGGGTCAGCGGGGGGCCTCTGGCAGTTCTTC
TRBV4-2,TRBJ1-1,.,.,CASSQGPDNTEAFF,TGTGCCAGCAGCCAAGGGCCGGACAACACTGAAGCTTTCTTT
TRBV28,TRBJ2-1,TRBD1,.,CASKAYSGTGLSGSYNEQFF,TGTGCCAGCAAGGCTTACTCCGGGACAGGCCTCTCCGGCTCCTACAATGAGCAGTTCTTC
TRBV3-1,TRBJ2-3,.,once,CASSPHWGGGTQYF,TGTGCCAGCAGCCCCCATTGGGGTGGGGGTACGCAGTATTTT
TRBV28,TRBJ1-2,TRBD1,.,CASSLTDRGSHGYTF,TGTGCCAGCAGCTTAACGGACAGGGGAAGTCATGGCTACACCTTC
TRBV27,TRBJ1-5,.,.,CASSLWGMDQPQHF,TGTGCCAGCAGTTTATGGGGTATGGATCAGCCCCAGCATTTT
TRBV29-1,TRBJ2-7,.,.,CSVEGDRDSGGPYEQYF,TGCAGCGTTGAGGGGGACCGGGACTCCGGAGGGCCCTACGAGCAGTACTTC
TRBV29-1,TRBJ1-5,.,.,CSVWDNYSNQPQHF,TGCAGCGTTTGGGACAACTATAGCAATCAGCCCCAGCATTTT
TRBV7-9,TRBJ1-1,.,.,CASSLKNRLNTEAFF,TGTGCCAGCAGTTTAAAGAACAGGCTGAACACTGAAGCTTTCTTT
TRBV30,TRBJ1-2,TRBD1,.,CAWSGGTGPYGYTF,TGTGCCTGGAGTGGAGGGACAGGGCCCTATGGCTACACCTTC
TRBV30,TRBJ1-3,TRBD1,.,CAWSPRDRISGNTIYF,TGTGCCTGGAGTCCACGGGACAGGATCTCTGGAAACACCATATATTTT